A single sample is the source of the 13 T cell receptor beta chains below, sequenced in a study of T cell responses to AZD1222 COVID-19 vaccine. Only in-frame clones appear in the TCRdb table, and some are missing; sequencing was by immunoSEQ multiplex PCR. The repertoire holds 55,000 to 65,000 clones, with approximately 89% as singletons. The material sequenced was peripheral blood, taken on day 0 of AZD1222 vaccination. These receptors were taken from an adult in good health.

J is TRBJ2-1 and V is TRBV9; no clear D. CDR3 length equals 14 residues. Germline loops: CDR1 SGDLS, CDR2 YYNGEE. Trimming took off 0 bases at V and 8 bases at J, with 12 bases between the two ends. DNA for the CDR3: TGTGCCAGCAGCGTAGTCCTAGATCACGATGAGCAGTTCTTC. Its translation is CASSVVLDHDEQFF. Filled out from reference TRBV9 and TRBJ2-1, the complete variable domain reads DSGVTQTPKHLITATGQRVTLRCSPRSGDLSVYWYQQSLDQGLQFLIQYYNGEERAKGNILERFSAQQFPDLHSELNLSSLELGDSALYFCASSVVLDHDEQFFGPGTRLTVL.

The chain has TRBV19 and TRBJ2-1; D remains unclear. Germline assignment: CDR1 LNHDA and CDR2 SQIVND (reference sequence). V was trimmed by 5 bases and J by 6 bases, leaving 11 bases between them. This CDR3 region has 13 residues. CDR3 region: CASSPRGSNEQFF. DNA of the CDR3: TGTGCCAGTAGTCCCCGTGGCTCCAATGAGCAGTTCTTC.

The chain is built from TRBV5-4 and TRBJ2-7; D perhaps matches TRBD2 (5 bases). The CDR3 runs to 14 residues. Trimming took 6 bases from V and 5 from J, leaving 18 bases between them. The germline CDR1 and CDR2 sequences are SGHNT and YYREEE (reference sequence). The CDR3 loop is CASTLRENGDEQYF. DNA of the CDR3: TGTGCCAGCACCCTGAGGGAGAATGGTGACGAGCAGTACTTC.

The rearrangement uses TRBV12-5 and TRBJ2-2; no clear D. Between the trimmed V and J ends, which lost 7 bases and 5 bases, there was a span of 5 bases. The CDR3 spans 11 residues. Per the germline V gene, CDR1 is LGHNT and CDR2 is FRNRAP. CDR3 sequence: CASDGTGELFF. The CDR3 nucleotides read TGTGCTAGTGATGGGACCGGGGAGCTGTTTTTT.

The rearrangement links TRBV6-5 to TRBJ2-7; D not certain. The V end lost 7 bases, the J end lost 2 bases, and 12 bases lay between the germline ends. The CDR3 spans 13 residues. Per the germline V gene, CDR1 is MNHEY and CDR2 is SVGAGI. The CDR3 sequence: CASNLEVPYEQYF. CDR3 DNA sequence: TGTGCCAGCAATCTTGAAGTCCCCTACGAGCAGTACTTC.

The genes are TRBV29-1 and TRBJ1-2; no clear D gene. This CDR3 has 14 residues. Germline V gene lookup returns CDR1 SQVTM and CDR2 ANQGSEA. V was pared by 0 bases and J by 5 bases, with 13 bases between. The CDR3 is CSVEDESLHYGYTF. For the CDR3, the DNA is TGCAGCGTTGAAGATGAGTCTCTGCATTATGGCTACACCTTC.

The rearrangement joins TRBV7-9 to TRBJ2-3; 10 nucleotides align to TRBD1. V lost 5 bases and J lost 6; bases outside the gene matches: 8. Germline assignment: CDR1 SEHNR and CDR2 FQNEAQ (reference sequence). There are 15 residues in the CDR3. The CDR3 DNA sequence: TGTGCCAGCAGCCTCAGACAGGGGGCGGATGATACGCAGTATTTT. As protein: CASSLRQGADDTQYF.

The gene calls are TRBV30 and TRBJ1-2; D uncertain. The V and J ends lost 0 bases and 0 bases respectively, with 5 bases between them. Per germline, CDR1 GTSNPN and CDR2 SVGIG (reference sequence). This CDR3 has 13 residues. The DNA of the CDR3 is TGTGCCTGGAGTGTACTAACTAACTATGGCTACACCTTC. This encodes CAWSVLTNYGYTF.

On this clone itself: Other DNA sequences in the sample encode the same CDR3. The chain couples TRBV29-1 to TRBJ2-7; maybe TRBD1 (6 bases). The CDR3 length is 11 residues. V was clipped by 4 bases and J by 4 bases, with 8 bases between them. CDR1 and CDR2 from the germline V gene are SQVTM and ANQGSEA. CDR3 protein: CSVAGDYEQYF. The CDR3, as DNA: TGCAGCGTTGCAGGGGATTACGAGCAGTACTTC.

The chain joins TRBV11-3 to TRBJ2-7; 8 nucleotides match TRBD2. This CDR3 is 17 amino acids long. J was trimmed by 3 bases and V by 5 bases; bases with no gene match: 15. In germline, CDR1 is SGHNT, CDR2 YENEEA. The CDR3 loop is CASSPAQAGAVGYEQYF. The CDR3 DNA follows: TGTGCCAGCAGCCCCGCCCAAGCGGGAGCCGTAGGCTACGAGCAGTACTTC.

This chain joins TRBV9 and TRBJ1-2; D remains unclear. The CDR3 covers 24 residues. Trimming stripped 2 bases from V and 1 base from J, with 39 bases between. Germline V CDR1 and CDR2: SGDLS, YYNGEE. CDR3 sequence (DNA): TGTGCCAGCAGCGTTAACCACACTCCACCTCCCCACACGACCTCAGCGTCGATTAACTATGGCTACACCTTC. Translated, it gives CASSVNHTPPPHTTSASINYGYTF.

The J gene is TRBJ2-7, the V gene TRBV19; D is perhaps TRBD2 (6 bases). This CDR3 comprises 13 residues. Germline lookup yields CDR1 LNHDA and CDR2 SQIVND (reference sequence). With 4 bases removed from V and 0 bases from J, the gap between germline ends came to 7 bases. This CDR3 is CASSSGVSYEQYF. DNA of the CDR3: TGTGCCAGTAGTAGCGGGGTCTCCTACGAGCAGTACTTC.

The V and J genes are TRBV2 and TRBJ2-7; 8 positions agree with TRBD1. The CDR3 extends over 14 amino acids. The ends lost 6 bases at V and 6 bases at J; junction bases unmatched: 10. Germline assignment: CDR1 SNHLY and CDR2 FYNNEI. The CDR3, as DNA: TGTGCCAGCAGGGGGACAGGCCGGGATGGCGAGCAGTACTTC. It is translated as CASRGTGRDGEQYF. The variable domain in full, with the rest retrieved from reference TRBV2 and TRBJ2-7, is EPEVTQTPSHQVTQMGQEVILRCVPISNHLYFYWYRQILGQKVEFLVSFYNNEISEKSEIFDDQFSVERPDGSNFTLKIRSTKLEDSAMYFCASRGTGRDGEQYFGPGTRLTVT.